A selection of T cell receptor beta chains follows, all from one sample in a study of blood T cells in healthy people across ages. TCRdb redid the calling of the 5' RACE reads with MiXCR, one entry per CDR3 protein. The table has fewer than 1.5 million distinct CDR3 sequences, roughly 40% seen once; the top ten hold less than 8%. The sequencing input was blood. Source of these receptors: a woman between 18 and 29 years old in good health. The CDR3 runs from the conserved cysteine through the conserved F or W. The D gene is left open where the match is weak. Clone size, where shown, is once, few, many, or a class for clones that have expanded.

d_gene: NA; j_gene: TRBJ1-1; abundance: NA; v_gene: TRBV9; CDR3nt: TGTGCCAGCAGCGTAGAGGCAGCCGCTAACACTGAAGCTTTCTTT; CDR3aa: CASSVEAAANTEAFF
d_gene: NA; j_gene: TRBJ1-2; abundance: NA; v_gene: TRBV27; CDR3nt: TGTGCCAGCAGGGACGGCGGTTATGGCTACACCTTC; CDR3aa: CASRDGGYGYTF
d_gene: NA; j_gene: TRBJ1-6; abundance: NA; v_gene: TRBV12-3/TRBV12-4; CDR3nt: TGTGCCAGCAGTTACTCGGGGGAGGGTAATTCACCCCTCCACTTT; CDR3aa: CASSYSGEGNSPLHF
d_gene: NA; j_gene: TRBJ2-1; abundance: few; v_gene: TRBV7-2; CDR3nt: TGTGCCAGCAGTTTTGTTTTAGGGGAGCAGTTCTTC; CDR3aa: CASSFVLGEQFF
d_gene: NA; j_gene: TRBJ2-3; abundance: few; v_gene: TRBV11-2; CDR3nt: TGTGCCAGCAGCCGTATCGGAGGGGTCACAGATACGCAGTATTTT; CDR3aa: CASSRIGGVTDTQYF
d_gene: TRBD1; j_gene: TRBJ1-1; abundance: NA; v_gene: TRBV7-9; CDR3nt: TGTGCCACCGGGGGGACAGGGGCTATGAACACTGAAGCTTTCTTT; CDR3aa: CATGGTGAMNTEAFF
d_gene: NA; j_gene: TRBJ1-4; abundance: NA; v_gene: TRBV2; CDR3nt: TGTGCCAGCAGTCAGGTCCGGACCATGGGAGGCGAAAAACTGTTTTTT; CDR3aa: CASSQVRTMGGEKLFF
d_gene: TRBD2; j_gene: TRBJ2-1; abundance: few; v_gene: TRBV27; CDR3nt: TGTGCCAGCAGGGAACGGGGGGGATACAATGAGCAGTTCTTC; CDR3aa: CASRERGGYNEQFF
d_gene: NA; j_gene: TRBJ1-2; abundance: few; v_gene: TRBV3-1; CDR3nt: TGTGCCAGCACCCAGGGGTATGGCTACACCTTC; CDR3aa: CASTQGYGYTF
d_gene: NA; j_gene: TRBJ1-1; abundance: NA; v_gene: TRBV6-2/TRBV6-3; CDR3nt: TGTGCCAGCAGTTACTACCAGTCGAACACTGAAGCTTTCTTT; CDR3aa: CASSYYQSNTEAFF
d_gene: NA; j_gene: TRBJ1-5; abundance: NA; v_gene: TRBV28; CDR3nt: TGTGCCAGCAGTTTAGAAGGCAGGGGAGGCCCCCATCAGCCCCAGCATTTT; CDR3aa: CASSLEGRGGPHQPQHF
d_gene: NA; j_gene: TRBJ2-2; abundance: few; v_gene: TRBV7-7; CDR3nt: TGTGCTAGCCGGGCAGGGAACACCGGGGAGCTGTTTTTT; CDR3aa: CASRAGNTGELFF
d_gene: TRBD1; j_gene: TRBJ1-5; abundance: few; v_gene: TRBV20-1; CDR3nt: TGCAGTGCTAGGGGGTGGGGACAGTCCCCGGCAGAGAGCAATCAGCCCCAGCATTTT; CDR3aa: CSARGWGQSPAESNQPQHF
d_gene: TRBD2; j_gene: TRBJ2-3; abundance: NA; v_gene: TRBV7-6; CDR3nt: TGTGCCAGCAGACCACTAGCGGGGAAAGATACGCAGTATTTT; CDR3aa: CASRPLAGKDTQYF
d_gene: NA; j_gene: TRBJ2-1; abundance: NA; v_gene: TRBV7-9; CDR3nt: TGTGCCAGCAGCCCCGAAGTAGTCTCCTACAATGAGCAGTTCTTC; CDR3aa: CASSPEVVSYNEQFF
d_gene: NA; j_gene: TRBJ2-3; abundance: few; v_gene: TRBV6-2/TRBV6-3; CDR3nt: TGTGCCAGCAGGTCGATAGGTGCTAGCACAGATACGCAGTATTTT; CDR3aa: CASRSIGASTDTQYF
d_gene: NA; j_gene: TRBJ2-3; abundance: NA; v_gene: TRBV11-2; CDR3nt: TGTGCCAGCAGCTTAAATCCGGGGGCGCGGGCTGTAGATACGCAGTATTTT; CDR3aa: CASSLNPGARAVDTQYF
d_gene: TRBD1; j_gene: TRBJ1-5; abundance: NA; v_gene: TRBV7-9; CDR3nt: TGTGCCAGCAGCTTGACAGGGCTGTCGCAGCCCCAGCATTTT; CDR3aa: CASSLTGLSQPQHF
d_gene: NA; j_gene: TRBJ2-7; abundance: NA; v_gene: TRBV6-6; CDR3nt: TGTGCCAGCAGTTACTCGCTCGCGGGGGCCAACTACGAGCAGTACTTC; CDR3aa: CASSYSLAGANYEQYF
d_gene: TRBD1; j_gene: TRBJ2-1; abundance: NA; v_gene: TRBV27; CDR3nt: TGTGCCAGCAGTGGTGACAGGGGGATTAGGAATGAGCAGTTCTTC; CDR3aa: CASSGDRGIRNEQFF
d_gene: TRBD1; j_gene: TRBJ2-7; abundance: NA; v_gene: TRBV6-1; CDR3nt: TGTGCCAGCAGTGAAGTGTGGACAGGAGAGAACTACGAGCAGTACTTC; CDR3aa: CASSEVWTGENYEQYF
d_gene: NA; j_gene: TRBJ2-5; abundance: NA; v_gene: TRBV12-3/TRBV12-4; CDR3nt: TGTGCCAGCAGCCACGCGGGGGCCAAGGAGACCCAGTACTTC; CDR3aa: CASSHAGAKETQYF
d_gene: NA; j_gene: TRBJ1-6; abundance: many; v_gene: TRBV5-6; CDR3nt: TGTGCCAGCAGCTTGGGACAGACCTATAATTCACCCCTCCACTTT; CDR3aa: CASSLGQTYNSPLHF
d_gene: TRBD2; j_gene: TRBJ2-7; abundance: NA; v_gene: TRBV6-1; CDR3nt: TGTGCCAGCAGTAAGGGACTAGTTCGAGATTACGAGCAGTACTTC; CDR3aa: CASSKGLVRDYEQYF
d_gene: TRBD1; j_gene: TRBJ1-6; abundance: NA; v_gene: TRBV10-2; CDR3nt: TGCGCCAGCAGTCTTGGGACAGGGAAAAGGAATTCACCCCTCCACTTT; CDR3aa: CASSLGTGKRNSPLHF
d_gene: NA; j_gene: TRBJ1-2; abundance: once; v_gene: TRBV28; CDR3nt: TGTGCCAGCAGACCCGACAGTACCGGCTACACCTTC; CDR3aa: CASRPDSTGYTF
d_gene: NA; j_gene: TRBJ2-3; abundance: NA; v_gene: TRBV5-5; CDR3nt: TGTGCCAGCAGCTTGGTGGCAGAACCAACAGATACGCAGTATTTT; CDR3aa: CASSLVAEPTDTQYF
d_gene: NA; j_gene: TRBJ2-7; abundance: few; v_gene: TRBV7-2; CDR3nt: TGTGCCAGCAGCTTCGGCGGCCCTACCTACGAGCAGTACTTC; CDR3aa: CASSFGGPTYEQYF
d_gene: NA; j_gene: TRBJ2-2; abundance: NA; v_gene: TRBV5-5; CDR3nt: TGTGCCAGCAGCTTGTTTTTGGGGGCGAAGACCGGGGAGCTGTTTTTT; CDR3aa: CASSLFLGAKTGELFF
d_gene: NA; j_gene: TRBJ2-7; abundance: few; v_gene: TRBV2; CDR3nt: TGTGCCGCCACCGGGACACCCTTCTACGAGCAGTACTTC; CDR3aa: CAATGTPFYEQYF
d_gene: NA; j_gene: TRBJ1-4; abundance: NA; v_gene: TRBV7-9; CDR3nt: TGTGCCAGCAGCTGGGACGGGCTAAGTAATGAAAAACTGTTTTTT; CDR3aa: CASSWDGLSNEKLFF
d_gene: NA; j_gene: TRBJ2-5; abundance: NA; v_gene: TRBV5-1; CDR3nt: TGCGCCAGCAGTTCACTCGGAATTGAGACCCAGTACTTC; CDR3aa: CASSSLGIETQYF
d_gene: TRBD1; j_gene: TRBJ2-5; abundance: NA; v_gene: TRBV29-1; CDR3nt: TGCAGCGTTGAAGGGACAGGGTATAACTACAATGGGCAGTACTTC; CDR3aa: CSVEGTGYNYNGQYF
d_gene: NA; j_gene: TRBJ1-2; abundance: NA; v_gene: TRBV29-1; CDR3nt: TGCAGCGTTGATCGTATTGGGTCAGGGTCGACCTATGGCTACACCTTC; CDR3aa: CSVDRIGSGSTYGYTF
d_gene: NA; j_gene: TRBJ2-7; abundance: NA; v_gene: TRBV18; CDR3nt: TGTGCCAGCTCAAACTACAACTCCTACGAGCAGTACTTC; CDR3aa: CASSNYNSYEQYF
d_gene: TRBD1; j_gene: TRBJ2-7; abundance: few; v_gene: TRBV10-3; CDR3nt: TGTGCCATCAGTGGTAGGACAGGGGGCAACGAGCAGTACTTC; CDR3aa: CAISGRTGGNEQYF
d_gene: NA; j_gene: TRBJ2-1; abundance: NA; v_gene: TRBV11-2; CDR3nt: TGTGCCAGCAGCTTAGCGCGGGCCTACGCCAATGAGCAGTTCTTC; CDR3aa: CASSLARAYANEQFF
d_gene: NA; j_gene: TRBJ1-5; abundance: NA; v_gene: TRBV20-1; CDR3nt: TGCAGTGCTAAGCAGGGGAGCAATCAGCCCCAGCATTTT; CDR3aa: CSAKQGSNQPQHF
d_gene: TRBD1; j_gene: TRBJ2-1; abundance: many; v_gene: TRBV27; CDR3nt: TGCGCCAGCAGCTTGGGACAGGCTAATGAGCAGTTCTTC; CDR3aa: CASSLGQANEQFF
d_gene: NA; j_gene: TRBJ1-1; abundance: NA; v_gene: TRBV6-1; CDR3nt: TGTGCCAGCAGTGAAGGGTCGCACACTGAAGCTTTCTTT; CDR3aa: CASSEGSHTEAFF
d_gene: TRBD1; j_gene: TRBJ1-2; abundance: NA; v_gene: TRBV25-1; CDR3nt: TGTGCCAGCAGCGCGACAGGGACCCTTGGCTACACCTTC; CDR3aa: CASSATGTLGYTF
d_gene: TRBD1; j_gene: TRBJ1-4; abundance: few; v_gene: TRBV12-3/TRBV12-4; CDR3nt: TGTGCCAGCTCCCGGACAGGGGTTACTAATGAAAAACTGTTTTTT; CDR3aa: CASSRTGVTNEKLFF
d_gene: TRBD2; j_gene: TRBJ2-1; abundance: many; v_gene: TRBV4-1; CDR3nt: TGCGCCAGCAGCCACCCCAGGTCTAGCGGGTCACTGAATGAGCAGTTCTTC; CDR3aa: CASSHPRSSGSLNEQFF
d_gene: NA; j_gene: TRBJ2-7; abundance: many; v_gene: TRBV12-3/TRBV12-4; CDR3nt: TGTGCCAGCAACCGCCACCCCTACGAGCAGTACTTC; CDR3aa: CASNRHPYEQYF
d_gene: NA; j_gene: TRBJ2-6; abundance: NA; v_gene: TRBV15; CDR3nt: TGTGCCACCAGGGATAGGGCCTCTGGGGCCAACGTCCTGACTTTC; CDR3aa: CATRDRASGANVLTF
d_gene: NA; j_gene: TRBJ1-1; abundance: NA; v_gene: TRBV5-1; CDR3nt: TGCGCCAGCAGCCTGGAGCGCCGGGATACTGAAGCTTTCTTT; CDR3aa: CASSLERRDTEAFF
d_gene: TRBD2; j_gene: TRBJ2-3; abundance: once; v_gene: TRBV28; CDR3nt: TGTGCCAGCAGCCGAGGGAACATGGCGGGGGGGAGCACAGAGACGCAGTATTTT; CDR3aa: CASSRGNMAGGSTETQYF
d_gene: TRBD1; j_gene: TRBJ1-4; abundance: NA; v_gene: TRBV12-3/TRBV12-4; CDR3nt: TGTGCCAGCAGCCAAAGCACAGGGGTGGCTAATGAAAAACTGTTTTTT; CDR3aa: CASSQSTGVANEKLFF
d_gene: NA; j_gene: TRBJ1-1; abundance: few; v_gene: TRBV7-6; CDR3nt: TGTGCCAGCAGCTTAGAAAGTGGTGGGACTGAAGCTTTCTTT; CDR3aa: CASSLESGGTEAFF
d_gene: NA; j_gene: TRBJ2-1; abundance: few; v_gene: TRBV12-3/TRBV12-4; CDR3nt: TGTGCCATCGACCGGAACTCCGGTGGTGGGGAGCAGTTCTTC; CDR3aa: CAIDRNSGGGEQFF
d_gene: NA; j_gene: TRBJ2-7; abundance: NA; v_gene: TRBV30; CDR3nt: TGTGCCGGGGCAAGGGAAGGCGAGCAGTACTTC; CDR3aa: CAGAREGEQYF
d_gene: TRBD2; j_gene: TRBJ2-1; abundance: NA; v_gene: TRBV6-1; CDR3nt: TGTGCCAGCAGTGGCCCCTTGGGTAGCGGGATCTACAATGAGCAGTTCTTC; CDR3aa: CASSGPLGSGIYNEQFF
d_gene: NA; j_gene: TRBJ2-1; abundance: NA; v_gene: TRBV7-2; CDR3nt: TGTGCCAGCAGCGTTCGTTGGGGTGGCGATGAGCAGTTCTTC; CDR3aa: CASSVRWGGDEQFF
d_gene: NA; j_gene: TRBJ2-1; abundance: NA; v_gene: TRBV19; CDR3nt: TGTGCCAGTAGTATCCCCCTCTATAGTGCTGAGCAGTTCTTC; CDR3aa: CASSIPLYSAEQFF